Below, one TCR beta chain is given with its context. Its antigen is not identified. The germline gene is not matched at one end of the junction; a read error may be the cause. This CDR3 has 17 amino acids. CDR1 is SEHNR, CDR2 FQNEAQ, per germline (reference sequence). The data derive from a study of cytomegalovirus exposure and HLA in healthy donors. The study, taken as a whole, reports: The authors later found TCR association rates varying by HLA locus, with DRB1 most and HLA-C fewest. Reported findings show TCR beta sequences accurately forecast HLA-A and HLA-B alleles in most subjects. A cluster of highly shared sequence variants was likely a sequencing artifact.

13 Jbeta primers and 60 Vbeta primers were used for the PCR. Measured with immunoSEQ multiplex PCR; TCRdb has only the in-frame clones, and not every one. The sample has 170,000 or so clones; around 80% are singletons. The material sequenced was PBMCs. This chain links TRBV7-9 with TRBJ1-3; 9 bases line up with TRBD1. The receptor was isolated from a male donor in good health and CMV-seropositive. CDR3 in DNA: TGTTCCAGCAGCGGAGGGACAGGGCAGGTCGCTGGAAACACCATATATTTT. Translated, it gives CSSSGGTGQVAGNTIYF.